Below, 30 T cell receptor beta chains from the same sample are listed, as sequenced in a study of shared clonotypes between healthy human individuals. CD45RO negativity and positive selection for CCR7 defined naive CD8 cells, a population that excluded terminally differentiated effector memory CD45RA+ cells. Clones were read by immunoSEQ multiplex PCR, and TCRdb kept only the in-frame ones, dropping some. Of under 600,000 clones in the sample, roughly 98% are singletons; the top ten hold around 0.3%. The sequenced sample consisted of naive CD8+ T cells sorted from blood. The receptors were sampled from a man aged 25-45 years in good health.

This clone was observed once. Here the CDR3 DNA reads TGTGCCAGCAGAACGTCGGGGGTAAATGGCTACACCTTC. The encoded protein is CASRTSGVNGYTF. The rearrangement uses TRBV6-5 and TRBJ1-2, with a weak D call TRBD1 (5 bases). The CDR3 is 13 residues long. Deletions cut 6 bases from V and 6 bases from J, with 14 bases between. Looked up from germline, CDR1 is MNHEY and CDR2 is SVGAGI.

This chain connects TRBV5-4 to TRBJ2-2; the D gene could be TRBD1 or TRBD2 (5 bases each). The CDR3 spans 16 residues. Germline loops: CDR1 SGHNT, CDR2 YYREEE (reference sequence). The V and J ends lost 4 bases and 7 bases respectively, with 20 bases between them. The CDR3 loop is CASSPSPGQGDGELFF. CDR3 coding DNA: TGTGCCAGCAGCCCCTCGCCGGGGCAGGGTGACGGGGAGCTGTTTTTT.

V is TRBV6-4 and J is TRBJ1-2; 8 nucleotides agree with TRBD1. With V trimmed by 0 bases and J by 4 bases, 10 bases remained unmatched. Germline-derived CDR1 and CDR2 are MRHNA and SNTAGT. The CDR3 spans 17 residues. DNA for the CDR3: TGTGCCAGCAGTGACTCGCCCAGGGGGCGAAGCACCTATGGCTACACCTTC. Protein product: CASSDSPRGRSTYGYTF.

CDR3 DNA sequence: TGTGCCAGCAGCCAACTAGCGGGAGGCACAGATACGCAGTATTTT. Amino acids: CASSQLAGGTDTQYF. The rearrangement joins TRBV6-4 to TRBJ2-3; 11 nucleotides agree with TRBD2. The CDR3 covers 15 residues. V lost 6 bases and J lost 1; bases outside the gene matches: 3. Germline values: CDR1 MRHNA, CDR2 SNTAGT.

CDR3 DNA: TGTGCCAGCAGACCTAGCGGACTTAGCACAGATACGCAGTATTTT. Its translation is CASRPSGLSTDTQYF. This rearrangement joins TRBV9 to TRBJ2-3; the match to TRBD2 covers 7 bases. The V gene end was trimmed by 5 bases and the J gene end by 0 bases; junction bases not matched to a gene: 6. The CDR3 covers 15 residues. Germline-derived CDR1 and CDR2 are SGDLS and YYNGEE.

The chain has TRBV9 and TRBJ2-3; no clear D gene. V was shortened by 0 bases and J by 5 bases, with 10 bases between the two germline ends. The CDR3 has 14 amino acids. Germline V gene data show CDR1 as SGDLS and CDR2 as YYNGEE. CDR3 sequence (DNA): TGTGCCAGCAGCGTAGGTATAGCCAAAGATACGCAGTATTTT. This encodes CASSVGIAKDTQYF.

The V gene is TRBV5-5, the J gene TRBJ2-7; 10 positions agree with TRBD1. The CDR3 loop spans 16 amino acids. Per the germline V gene, CDR1 is SGHKS and CDR2 is YYEKEE (reference sequence). V trimming: 0 bases; J trimming: 2 bases; junction bases outside the gene matches: 5. As DNA, the CDR3 is TGTGCCAGCAGCTTGGAGGGGACAGGGGTTCCCTACGAGCAGTACTTC. Residues: CASSLEGTGVPYEQYF. Supplemented by reference TRBV5-5 and TRBJ2-7, the full variable domain reads DAGVTQSPTHLIKTRGQQVTLRCSPISGHKSVSWYQQVLGQGPQFIFQYYEKEERGRGNFPDRFSARQFPNYSSELNVNALLLGDSALYLCASSLEGTGVPYEQYFGPGTRLTVT.

The DNA of the CDR3 is TGTGCCAGCAGCGTAGCAGGTACAGGGGGCACCGAGCAGTACTTC. Encoded protein: CASSVAGTGGTEQYF. The rearrangement links TRBV9 to TRBJ2-7; 9 bases map to TRBD1. The germline V gene has CDR1 SGDLS and CDR2 YYNGEE. V shed 0 bases, J shed 6 bases, and the junction held 7 bases outside the gene matches. This CDR3 contains 15 residues.

The gene calls are TRBV29-1 and TRBJ2-2, with TRBD1 matching 8 bases. The CDR3 consists of 18 residues. V lost 7 bases, J lost 0 bases, and 16 bases stayed unmatched. Per germline, CDR1 SQVTM and CDR2 ANQGSEA. CDR3 bases: TGCAGCGCTACGCCCCACACTCCGGGACAGGCGAACACCGGGGAGCTGTTTTTT. Residues: CSATPHTPGQANTGELFF.

V and J are TRBV7-9 and TRBJ2-7; 8 bases are a match to TRBD2. The V gene end was trimmed by 1 base and the J gene end by 5 bases; junction bases not matched to a gene: 7. CDR3 length: 15 amino acids. CDR1 is SEHNR and CDR2 is FQNEAQ in the germline V gene (reference sequence). The CDR3 bases are TGTGCCAGCAGCTTAGGTTTGAGCGGGAGTGACGAGCAGTACTTC. This gives the protein CASSLGLSGSDEQYF. Looking up the rest from reference TRBV7-9 and TRBJ2-7 gives the full variable domain: DTGVSQNPRHKITKRGQNVTFRCDPISEHNRLYWYRQTLGQGPEFLTYFQNEAQLEKSRLLSDRFSAERPKGSFSTLEIQRTEQGDSAMYLCASSLGLSGSDEQYFGPGTRLTVT.

V is TRBV11-2 and J is TRBJ2-2; TRBD1 matches 9 bases. The trim removed 3 bases at V and 3 bases at J, leaving 8 bases unmatched. The CDR3 is 17 residues long. Germline loops: CDR1 SGHAT, CDR2 FQNNGV. CDR3 region: CASSLFPHRGHTGELFF. CDR3 nucleotides: TGTGCCAGCAGCTTGTTCCCGCACAGGGGGCACACCGGGGAGCTGTTTTTT.

The DNA for the CDR3 is TGTGCCAGCAGTAACGGGGACAGGGGGTCTAGCACAGATACGCAGTATTTT. Protein sequence: CASSNGDRGSSTDTQYF. This chain uses TRBV2 with TRBJ2-3, with TRBD1 matching over 11 bases. V trimming: 5 bases; J trimming: 0 bases; junction bases outside the gene matches: 7. This CDR3 has 17 residues. CDR1 is SNHLY, CDR2 FYNNEI, per germline.

The chain employs TRBV7-9 and TRBJ2-7; weak D call: TRBD2 (6 bases). The germline V gene has CDR1 SEHNR and CDR2 FQNEAQ (reference sequence). V was cut by 5 bases and J by 0 bases, with 8 bases left in between. The CDR3 sequence is 13 residues long. The CDR3: CASSVTSSYEQYF. The CDR3 DNA is TGTGCCAGCAGCGTGACTAGCTCCTACGAGCAGTACTTC.

This clone was recorded a few times. The chain recombines TRBV19 with TRBJ1-2; D is uncertain. The germline gives CDR1 LNHDA, CDR2 SQIVND (reference sequence). V lost 5 bases, J lost 5 bases, and 9 bases lay in between. This CDR3 comprises 12 residues. The CDR3, as DNA: TGTGCCAGTAGTTGGAGAACGTATGGCTACACCTTC. Protein: CASSWRTYGYTF.

The rearrangement links TRBV15 to TRBJ2-7; 9 nucleotides align to TRBD2. Germline trimming cut 3 bases from V and 2 bases from J; bases unmatched to any gene: 5. The CDR3 has 15 residues. Per germline, CDR1 LNHNV and CDR2 YYDKDF (reference sequence). CDR3 residues: CATSSRGGRAYEQYF. For the CDR3, the DNA is TGTGCCACCAGCAGCCGTGGCGGGAGGGCCTACGAGCAGTACTTC.

This clone has only one observation. The DNA is omitted, as the CDR3 cannot be located on it reliably, and the CDR3 follows TCRdb's listing. The V and J genes are TRBV5-1 and TRBJ2-5; the D segment call TRBD1 is taken from the table without a DNA check. The germline gives CDR1 SGHRS, CDR2 YFSETQ. The CDR3 numbers 12 amino acids, ends counted. The CDR3 spells CASISSLDKQYF.

The chain couples TRBV4-1 to TRBJ2-7, with D possibly TRBD1 on 5 matching bases. Germline-derived CDR1 and CDR2 are MGHRA and YSYEKL. The V end lost 1 base, the J end lost 0 bases, and 7 bases lay between the germline ends. The CDR3 loop spans 14 amino acids. As DNA, the CDR3 is TGCGCCAGCAGCCAAGGACAGTTCTCCTACGAGCAGTACTTC. Translated: CASSQGQFSYEQYF.

The genes are TRBV19 and TRBJ2-1; possibly TRBD2 for D (6 bases). CDR1 and CDR2 from the germline V gene are LNHDA and SQIVND (reference sequence). V dropped 3 bases and J dropped 5 bases, with 14 bases sitting between them. The CDR3 contains 15 residues. CDR3 region: CASSIAAGSNNEQFF. CDR3 nucleotides: TGTGCCAGTAGTATCGCAGCGGGTTCGAACAATGAGCAGTTCTTC.

The V and J genes are TRBV11-2 and TRBJ2-7, with 9 positions matching TRBD1. V trimming: 1 base; J trimming: 4 bases; junction bases outside the gene matches: 5. Per the germline V gene, CDR1 is SGHAT and CDR2 is FQNNGV. The CDR3 runs 15 residues. CDR3 nucleotide sequence: TGTGCCAGCAGCTTAGTGGGACAGGGTGGATACGAGCAGTACTTC. This sequence encodes CASSLVGQGGYEQYF.

This CDR3 reads CASSQDALMTGLFNEKLFF. CDR3 sequence (DNA): TGTGCCAGCAGCCAAGATGCCCTAATGACTGGACTTTTTAATGAAAAACTGTTTTTT. V usage is TRBV14 and J usage is TRBJ1-4; D remains ambiguous. Germline lookup yields CDR1 SGHDN and CDR2 FVKESK. The V end was cut by 0 bases, the J end by 4 bases, with 21 bases between. The CDR3 sequence is 19 residues long.

The gene calls are TRBV27 and TRBJ2-3; 13 bases are shared with TRBD2. V lost 4 bases and J lost 5; bases outside the gene matches: 9. There are 17 residues in the CDR3. Germline CDR1 MNHEY, CDR2 SMNVEV (reference sequence). The CDR3, as DNA: TGTGCCAGCAGTTCAGGACTAGCGGGAGTAGGCGGAGATACGCAGTATTTT. Protein product: CASSSGLAGVGGDTQYF.

The genes are TRBV7-2 and TRBJ2-7, with 12 bases fitting TRBD1. The CDR3 consists of 16 residues. Germline V gene data show CDR1 as SGHTA and CDR2 as FQGNSA. Trimming cost V 5 bases and J 7 bases; bases outside gene matches: 12. The CDR3 reads CASSPGTGGALREQYF. As DNA, the CDR3 is TGTGCCAGCAGCCCAGGGACAGGGGGCGCTTTGCGAGAGCAGTACTTC.

The chain recombines TRBV9 with TRBJ2-7, with 9 bases fitting TRBD1. J was trimmed by 6 bases and V by 4 bases; bases with no gene match: 14. CDR3 length: 16 amino acids. In germline, CDR1 is SGDLS, CDR2 YYNGEE. The DNA for the CDR3 is TGTGCCAGCAGCTCCCGAAGTGACAGGGGGGTATCCGAGCAGTACTTC. It specifies CASSSRSDRGVSEQYF.

The V call is TRBV9, the J call TRBJ2-5; TRBD1 or TRBD2 may be the D gene (5 bases each). Germline-derived CDR1 and CDR2 are SGDLS and YYNGEE. The CDR3 extends over 15 amino acids. The V and J ends lost 0 bases and 3 bases respectively, with 12 bases between them. CDR3 residues: CASSVDGTSEETQYF. The CDR3 DNA reads TGTGCCAGCAGCGTAGATGGGACGTCCGAAGAGACCCAGTACTTC.

The chain carries TRBV19 and TRBJ1-2; 9 bases agree with TRBD1. Germline lookup yields CDR1 LNHDA and CDR2 SQIVND (reference sequence). The V segment lost 4 bases and the J segment 6 bases; nucleotides outside the gene matches: 3. CDR3 length: 13 amino acids. The CDR3 coding sequence is TGTGCCAGTAGTACACAGGGGGCGGATGGCTACACCTTC. It is translated as CASSTQGADGYTF.

The V gene is TRBV7-9, the J gene TRBJ2-5; D might be TRBD1 (5 bases). Germline loops: CDR1 SEHNR, CDR2 FQNEAQ (reference sequence). The CDR3 consists of 14 residues. V lost 3 bases and J 4 bases, leaving 12 bases between the germline ends. The chain's CDR3 is CASSFAGFGETQYF. The CDR3 nucleotides are TGTGCCAGCAGCTTTGCAGGGTTCGGAGAGACCCAGTACTTC.

V is TRBV5-1 and J is TRBJ2-7; 12 bases match TRBD2. CDR1 and CDR2 from the germline V gene are SGHRS and YFSETQ. The CDR3 spans 13 residues. V trimming: 1 base; J trimming: 9 bases; junction bases outside the gene matches: 2. DNA for the CDR3: TGCGCCAGCAGCTTGACTAGCGGGAGGTGGCAGTACTTC. This translates into CASSLTSGRWQYF.

The chain has TRBV7-2 and TRBJ2-7; 10 bases fit TRBD1. CDR3 length equals 17 residues. Trimming cost V 4 bases and J 2 bases; bases outside gene matches: 11. CDR1 is SGHTA, CDR2 FQGNSA, per germline. In nucleotides, the CDR3 is TGTGCCAGCAGCTCTCTGGGACAGGGGTTGTCCCCCTACGAGCAGTACTTC. Translation gives CASSSLGQGLSPYEQYF.

The chain recombines TRBV29-1 with TRBJ1-2; perhaps TRBD1 as D (6 bases). CDR3 length equals 12 residues. Trimming took off 6 bases at V and 3 bases at J, with 11 bases between the two ends. The germline gives CDR1 SQVTM, CDR2 ANQGSEA. The CDR3 region is CSVDGQYYGYTF. The DNA of the CDR3 is TGCAGCGTAGATGGACAGTACTATGGCTACACCTTC.

This chain connects TRBV14 to TRBJ2-7; D is undetermined. Germline assignment: CDR1 SGHDN and CDR2 FVKESK. CDR3 length: 14 amino acids. Trimming shortened V by 2 bases and J by 5 bases, and 13 bases separated the two germline ends. The CDR3 DNA reads as TGTGCCAGCAGCCAATTCCTCTCGCGCAACGAGCAGTACTTC. It codes for CASSQFLSRNEQYF. Full variable domain (rest looked up from reference TRBV14 and TRBJ2-7): EAGVTQFPSHSVIEKGQTVTLRCDPISGHDNLYWYRRVMGKEIKFLLHFVKESKQDESGMPNNRFLAERTGGTYSTLKVQPAELEDSGVYFCASSQFLSRNEQYFGPGTRLTVT.